This entry lists 21 T cell receptor beta chains sequenced from one sample in a study of lung T cells in sarcoidosis with Löfgren's syndrome. TCRdb re-analysed the reads in MiXCR, keeping a single row per CDR3 protein. The top ten hold under 30% of the sample, which has roughly 7,800 distinct CDR3 sequences, 20% to 25% seen once. The specimen sequenced was CD4+ T cells from bronchoalveolar lavage fluid. Receptors were obtained from a human donor with sarcoidosis (Löfgren's syndrome or another form), or a control subject (not recorded which).

This clonotype has just one count. This may stem from a read error, because a much larger clone lies one nucleotide away. The chain links TRBV20-1 to TRBJ2-3; D is perhaps TRBD1 or TRBD2 (5 bases each). This CDR3 comprises 14 residues. In germline, CDR1 is DFQATT, CDR2 SNEGSKA (reference sequence). Here the CDR3 reads CSATGTASTDTRYF. DNA for the CDR3: TGCAGTGCCACCGGGACGGCTAGCACAGATACGCGGTATTTT.

Of note for this clonotype: A clone one base away is much larger, so this may be a read error. DNA of the CDR3: TGTGCCAGCAGCTTAGTGGGGGGCAGGGGACACACCGTGGAGCTGTTTTTT. Translation gives CASSLVGGRGHTVELFF. This chain links TRBV11-2 with TRBJ2-2; D might be TRBD1 or TRBD2, each matching 6 bases. Germline lookup yields CDR1 SGHAT and CDR2 FQNNGV. The CDR3 extends over 17 amino acids.

Here the CDR3 DNA reads TGCAGCGCCGCTTTGGACAGCCTATCTGGAAACACCATATATTTT. Translation: CSAALDSLSGNTIYF. This chain joins TRBV29-1 and TRBJ1-3; D perhaps matches TRBD1 (6 bases). Germline assignment: CDR1 SQVTM and CDR2 ANQGSEA. The CDR3 runs 15 residues. V was clipped by 7 bases and J by 1 base, with 17 bases between them.

This clonotype is medium-sized within its sample. The chain uses TRBV6-6 and TRBJ1-1; D is unresolved. Germline CDR1 reads MNHNY; CDR2 reads SVGAGI (reference sequence). This CDR3 region has 12 residues. V gave up 0 bases and J gave up 8 bases, with 7 bases separating them. CDR3 nucleotide sequence: TGTGCCAGCAGTTACTCAGGGAGAGAAGCTTTCTTT. It yields the protein CASSYSGREAFF.

This clonotype was detected a few times. The rearrangement uses TRBV7-2 and TRBJ2-6; D perhaps matches TRBD2 (7 bases). The CDR3 has 16 amino acids. Trimming took 1 base from V and 2 from J, leaving 9 bases between them. Looked up from germline, CDR1 is SGHTA and CDR2 is FQGNSA. This CDR3 reads CASSLGGGAGANVLTF. As DNA, the CDR3 is TGTGCCAGCAGCTTAGGGGGGGGCGCTGGGGCCAACGTCCTGACTTTC.

This clonotype is classed as medium-sized. Here the CDR3 reads CASSYESQPQHF. Written as DNA, the CDR3 is TGTGCCAGCAGTTACGAATCTCAGCCCCAGCATTTT. The chain recombines TRBV6-6 with TRBJ1-5; D is ambiguous. The CDR3 consists of 12 residues. Trimming cost V 2 bases and J 6 bases, with 5 bases left between them. Germline assignment: CDR1 MNHNY and CDR2 SVGAGI (reference sequence).

CDR3 loop: CASSHRTGNTGELFF. Written as DNA, the CDR3 is TGTGCCAGCAGCCACCGGACGGGTAACACCGGGGAGCTGTTTTTT. The chain couples TRBV7-3 to TRBJ2-2; D gene unclear. V lost 5 bases and J lost 2, with 12 bases in between. The CDR3 is 15 amino acids. Germline CDR1 is SGHTA and CDR2 is FQGTGA.

This clonotype is medium-sized. The rearrangement joins TRBV6-1 to TRBJ2-5; 8 bases agree with TRBD1. CDR3 size: 14 residues. The ends lost 7 bases at V and 3 bases at J; junction bases unmatched: 7. Germline assignment: CDR1 MNHNS and CDR2 SASEGT. The CDR3 DNA reads as TGTGCCAGCATGGGCAGGGGGCTGGAAGAGACCCAGTACTTC. Its protein product is CASMGRGLEETQYF.

In its sample, this clonotype was seen many times. V usage is TRBV4-2 and J usage is TRBJ2-5, with 8 positions matching TRBD1. Germline-derived CDR1 and CDR2 are LGHNA and YNFKEQ. V was clipped by 4 bases and J by 2 bases; unmatched bases: 15. This CDR3 has 18 residues. CDR3 loop: CASSPLFTPGQEQETQYF. The DNA for the CDR3 is TGTGCCAGCAGCCCCCTCTTTACCCCGGGACAGGAACAAGAGACCCAGTACTTC.

This clonotype was seen repeatedly, ten times or more. CDR3 DNA: TGCAGTGCTAGAAGTATGGGAGATTCACCCCTCCACTTT. Protein sequence: CSARSMGDSPLHF. V is TRBV20-1 and J is TRBJ1-6; D is unclear. The V end lost 2 bases, the J end lost 8 bases, and 10 bases lay between the germline ends. CDR3 length equals 13 residues. Germline V lookup: CDR1 DFQATT, CDR2 SNEGSKA (reference sequence).

This clonotype was detected only once. This chain links TRBV11-2 with TRBJ2-1, with 8 bases fitting TRBD2. This CDR3 spans 16 amino acids. In germline, CDR1 is SGHAT, CDR2 FQNNGV. V trimming: 3 bases; J trimming: 3 bases; junction bases outside the gene matches: 7. The CDR3 DNA sequence: TGTGCCAGCAGCTTCGGCGCTAGCGGGTACTACAATGAGCAGTTCTTC. Translation: CASSFGASGYYNEQFF.

By sample share, this clonotype is large. This rearrangement joins TRBV4-1 to TRBJ1-1; D is unclear. Germline values: CDR1 MGHRA, CDR2 YSYEKL. The V gene lost 1 base and the J gene lost 4 bases, with 7 bases spanning the gap. This CDR3 comprises 13 residues. The chain's CDR3 is CASSQVVATEAFF. The CDR3 nucleotides read TGCGCCAGCAGCCAAGTGGTGGCCACTGAAGCTTTCTTT.

This clonotype was counted many times. The chain links TRBV6-1 to TRBJ2-5, with D unclear. CDR1 MNHNS and CDR2 SASEGT come from the germline V gene. V gave up 6 bases and J gave up 0 bases, with 8 bases separating them. The CDR3 extends over 13 amino acids. In nucleotides, the CDR3 is TGTGCCAGCAGACCCGACTACCAAGAGACCCAGTACTTC. Protein product: CASRPDYQETQYF.

This clonotype was recorded many times. V is TRBV4-2 and J is TRBJ2-4, with D possibly TRBD1 on 5 matching bases. V shed 4 bases and J shed 8 bases, with 12 bases lying between them. Germline V gene lookup returns CDR1 LGHNA and CDR2 YNFKEQ. The CDR3 runs 13 residues. CDR3 sequence: CASSPSGHDIQYF. The CDR3 DNA reads as TGTGCCAGCAGCCCCTCAGGGCATGACATTCAGTACTTC.

This clonotype was counted a single time. A read error may produce the germline difference seen at one junction end. The gene calls are TRBV7-6 and TRBJ1-1; D unresolved. Germline-derived CDR1 and CDR2 are SGHVS and FNYEAQ. The CDR3 covers 12 residues. CDR3 nucleotides: TGTACCAGCAGCTTAGACGGCACTGAAGCTTTCTTT. This codes for CTSSLDGTEAFF.

This clonotype was seen only a few times. The chain uses TRBV12-3 or TRBV12-4 and TRBJ1-1; D is possibly TRBD1 (5 bases). V lost 6 bases, J lost 4 bases, and 15 bases lay in between. This CDR3 has 14 residues. The CDR3 nucleotides read TGTGCCAGCAGGTCGACCAGCGGGGGCACTGAAGCTTTCTTT. Amino acids: CASRSTSGGTEAFF.

This clonotype was detected many times. V gene TRBV25-1 combines with J gene TRBJ1-1, with 10 nucleotides matching TRBD1. After removal of 6 bases from V and 1 base from J, the junction contained 5 bases not matched to a gene. The V gene's germline CDR1 is MGHDK and CDR2 SYGVNS. This CDR3 spans 15 amino acids. As DNA, the CDR3 is TGTGCCAGCAGCGTGACAGGGGGCGGGAACACTGAAGCTTTCTTT. It is translated as CASSVTGGGNTEAFF.

In this sample, this clonotype turned up many times. The V gene is TRBV4-2, the J gene TRBJ1-6; D uncertain. Trimming took off 0 bases at V and 5 bases at J, with 8 bases between the two ends. Germline CDR1 and CDR2: LGHNA and YNFKEQ. The CDR3 extends over 15 amino acids. In DNA form, the CDR3 reads TGTGCCAGCAGCCAAGAGCAGAATAATAATTCACCCCTCCACTTT. This encodes CASSQEQNNNSPLHF.

This clonotype was recorded at least ten times. The rearrangement uses TRBV3-1 and TRBJ1-5, with 7 positions matching TRBD1. J gave up 7 bases and V 4 bases, and 10 bases lay outside the gene matches. The CDR3 sequence is 15 residues long. In germline, CDR1 is LGHDT, CDR2 YNNKEL (reference sequence). For the CDR3, the DNA is TGTGCCAGCAGCCCCCTAGGGGGCGAGGGACAGCCCCAGCATTTT. Amino acid sequence: CASSPLGGEGQPQHF.

There are many counts of this clonotype. The chain links TRBV6-1 to TRBJ1-5; 12 bases line up with TRBD1. The CDR3 has 16 amino acids. V gave up 8 bases and J gave up 7 bases; unmatched junction bases: 12. From germline, CDR1 is MNHNS and CDR2 SASEGT. The CDR3 loop reads CASVGPGQGAWQPQHF. CDR3 coding DNA: TGTGCCAGCGTTGGTCCGGGACAGGGGGCCTGGCAGCCCCAGCATTTT.

V gene TRBV20-1 combines with J gene TRBJ2-1; D gene uncertain. Trimming cost V 6 bases and J 13 bases, with 25 bases left between them. This CDR3 is built from 14 residues. The germline gives CDR1 DFQATT, CDR2 SNEGSKA (reference sequence). DNA for the CDR3: TGCAGTGCGAGTCCGGGTCAGACGCCCAGTGATCAGTTCTTC. This translates into CSASPGQTPSDQFF.